This TCR beta chain derives from a study of blood T cell repertoires in COVID-19. The protocol was immunoSEQ multiplex PCR, while the TCRdb copy is restricted to in-frame clones and leaves out a portion. The sample contains 21,000 or so clones, around 82% of which appear only once. The ends were cut back, 4 bases at V and 0 bases at J, with 3 bases in the middle. Germline assignment: CDR1 SGDLS and CDR2 YYNGEE. CDR3 size: 12 residues. The rearrangement links TRBV9 to TRBJ2-3; D is uncertain. The sample consisted of peripheral blood. This sequence was found in a human donor in a cohort sampled during active COVID-19. The chain's CDR3 is CASSLSTDTQYF. Written as DNA, the CDR3 is TGTGCCAGCAGCCTTAGCACAGATACGCAGTATTTT.